The clone carrying this T cell receptor (beta chain) was counted at least ten times. Its matching antigen is unknown. In donors with ophthalmopathy, activity was moderate-to-severe, with CAS ≥3, NOSPECS ≥4 and duration under 3 months. Among the exclusions were patients with other autoimmune diseases, uncontrolled infections, pregnancy or lactation. TCR beta CDR3 amplification used RNA transcripts. The library came from an HTBI-primed first-round RT-PCR and a second-round multiplex PCR. TCRdb independently ran MiXCR on the multiplex PCR reads; one entry per CDR3 protein. The data hold about 400,000 distinct CDR3 sequences, with approximately 20% observed a single time. This entry belongs to a study of Graves' ophthalmopathy and Graves' hyperthyroidism. Looking at the study overall: There was a collection of peripheral blood at initial diagnosis, before any treatment. Study-wide points: Predictions made by the model for ophthalmopathy progression reached 70.59% sensitivity and about 72% specificity.

This CDR3 is 15 amino acids long. V lost 0 bases, J lost 5 bases, and 8 bases stayed unmatched. Germline-derived CDR1 and CDR2 are GTSNPN and SVGIG (reference sequence). The TCR originated in a woman younger than 30 with Graves' ophthalmopathy. The gene calls are TRBV30 and TRBJ2-5; 8 bases agree with TRBD2. Sample: peripheral blood. The CDR3 here is CAWSVLAGGGETQYF. The DNA of the CDR3 is TGTGCCTGGAGTGTACTGGCGGGGGGTGGGGAGACCCAGTACTTC.